This TCR beta chain emerged from a study of blood T cell repertoires in COVID-19. Study-level background: Spain, Italy and the United States supplied samples that represented acute and convalescent COVID-19. T cells, B-cell-depleted T cells, or PBMCs supplied cDNA or gDNA.

Methods used by the authors: Estimates of nucleated cell counts were drawn from the amplification of reference gene primers. Using immunoSEQ multiplex PCR, the repertoire was profiled, and TCRdb retains in-frame clones only, with some absent. The V and J calls and clone size come from that table; D and trimming were worked out from the DNA. The table records roughly 100,000 clones, about 90% of them present only once. The CDR3 totals 15 residues. V lost 4 bases and J lost 3, with 13 bases in between. Germline CDR1 and CDR2: SNHLY and FYNNEI. Sequencing used peripheral blood. The TCR comes from an elderly man with acute or convalescent COVID-19. The chain joins TRBV2 to TRBJ1-5, with TRBD1 as a possible D gene (6 bases). CDR3 protein: CASSVGHPSNQPQHF. The DNA for the CDR3 is TGTGCCAGCAGTGTGGGACACCCTTCCAATCAGCCCCAGCATTTT.